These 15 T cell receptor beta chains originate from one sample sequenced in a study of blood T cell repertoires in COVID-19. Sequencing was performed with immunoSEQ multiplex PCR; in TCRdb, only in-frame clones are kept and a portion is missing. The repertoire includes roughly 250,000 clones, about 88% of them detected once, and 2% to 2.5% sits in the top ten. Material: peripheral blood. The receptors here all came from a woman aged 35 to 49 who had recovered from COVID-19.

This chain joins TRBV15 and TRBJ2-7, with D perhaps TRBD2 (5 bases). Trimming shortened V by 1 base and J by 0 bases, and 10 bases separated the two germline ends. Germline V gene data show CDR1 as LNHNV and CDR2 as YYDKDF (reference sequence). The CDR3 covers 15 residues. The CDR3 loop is CATSRGGLTSYEQYF. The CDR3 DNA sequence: TGTGCCACCAGCAGAGGAGGACTTACCTCCTACGAGCAGTACTTC.

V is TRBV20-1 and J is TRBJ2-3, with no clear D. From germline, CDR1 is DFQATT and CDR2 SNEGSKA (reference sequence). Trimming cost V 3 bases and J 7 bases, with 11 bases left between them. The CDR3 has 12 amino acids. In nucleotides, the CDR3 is TGCAGTGCTAGTGTACGGGTTAATACGCAGTATTTT. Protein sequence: CSASVRVNTQYF.

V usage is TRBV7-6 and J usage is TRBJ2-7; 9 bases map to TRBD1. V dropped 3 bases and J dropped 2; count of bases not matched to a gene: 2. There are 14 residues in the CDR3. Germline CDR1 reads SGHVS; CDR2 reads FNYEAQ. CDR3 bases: TGTGCCAGCAGCTTCGGGACAGGGACCTACGAGCAGTACTTC. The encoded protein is CASSFGTGTYEQYF.

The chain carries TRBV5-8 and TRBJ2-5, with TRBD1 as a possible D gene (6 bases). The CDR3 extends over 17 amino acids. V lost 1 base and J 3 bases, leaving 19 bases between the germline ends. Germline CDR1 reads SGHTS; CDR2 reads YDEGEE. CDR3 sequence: CASSLFQYRAVEETQYF. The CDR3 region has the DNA TGTGCCAGCAGCTTGTTTCAGTACAGGGCGGTCGAAGAGACCCAGTACTTC. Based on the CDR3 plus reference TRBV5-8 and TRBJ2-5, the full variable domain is EAGVTQSPTHLIKTRGQQATLRCSPISGHTSVYWYQQALGLGLQFLLWYDEGEERNRGNFPPRFSGRQFPNYSSELNVNALELEDSALYLCASSLFQYRAVEETQYFGPGTRLLVL.

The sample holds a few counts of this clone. The CDR3 DNA follows: TGTGCCAGCAGGGGACTAGCGGTTCCTTATACGCAGTATTTT. This translates into CASRGLAVPYTQYF. The chain employs TRBV2 and TRBJ2-3; 11 positions match TRBD2. In germline, CDR1 is SNHLY, CDR2 FYNNEI. Trimming removed 6 bases from V and 7 bases from J; junction bases left unmatched: 6. This CDR3 comprises 14 residues.

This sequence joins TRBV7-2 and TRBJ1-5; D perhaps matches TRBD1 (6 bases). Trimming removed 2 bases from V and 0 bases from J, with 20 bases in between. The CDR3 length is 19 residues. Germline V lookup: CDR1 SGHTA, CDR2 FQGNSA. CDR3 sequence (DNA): TGTGCCAGCAGCTTAAAATGGGGGCAGGGTGCCTATAGCAATCAGCCCCAGCATTTT. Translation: CASSLKWGQGAYSNQPQHF.

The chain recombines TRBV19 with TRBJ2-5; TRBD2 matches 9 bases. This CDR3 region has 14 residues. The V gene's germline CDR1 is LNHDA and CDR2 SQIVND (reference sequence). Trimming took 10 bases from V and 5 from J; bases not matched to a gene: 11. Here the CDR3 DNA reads TGTGCCACTTCCGCGGGAGGGGTCAGGGAGACCCAGTACTTC. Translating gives CATSAGGVRETQYF.

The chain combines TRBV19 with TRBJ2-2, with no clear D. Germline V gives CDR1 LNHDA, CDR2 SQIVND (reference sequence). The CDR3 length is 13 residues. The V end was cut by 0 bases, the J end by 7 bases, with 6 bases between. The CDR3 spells CASSIELSGELFF. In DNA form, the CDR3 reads TGTGCCAGTAGTATAGAGTTGAGCGGGGAGCTGTTTTTT.

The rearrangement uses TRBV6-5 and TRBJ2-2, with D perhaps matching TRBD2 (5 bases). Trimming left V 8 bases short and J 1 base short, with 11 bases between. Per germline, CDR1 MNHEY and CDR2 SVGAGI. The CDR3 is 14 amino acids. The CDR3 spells CASARTQNTGELFF. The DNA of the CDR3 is TGTGCCAGCGCTCGGACTCAGAACACCGGGGAGCTGTTTTTT.

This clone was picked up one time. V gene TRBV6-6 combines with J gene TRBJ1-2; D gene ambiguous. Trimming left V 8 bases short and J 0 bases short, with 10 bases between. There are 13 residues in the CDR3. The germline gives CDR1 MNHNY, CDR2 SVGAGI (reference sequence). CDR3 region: CASVRQANYGYTF. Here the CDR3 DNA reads TGTGCCAGCGTCCGCCAGGCTAACTATGGCTACACCTTC.

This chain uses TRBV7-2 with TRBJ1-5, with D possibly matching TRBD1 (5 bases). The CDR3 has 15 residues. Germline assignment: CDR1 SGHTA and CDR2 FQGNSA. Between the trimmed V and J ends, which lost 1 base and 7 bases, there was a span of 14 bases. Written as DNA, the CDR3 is TGTGCCAGCAGCTTAGGAGGAGGGGCCAGCCAGCCCCAGCATTTT. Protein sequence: CASSLGGGASQPQHF.

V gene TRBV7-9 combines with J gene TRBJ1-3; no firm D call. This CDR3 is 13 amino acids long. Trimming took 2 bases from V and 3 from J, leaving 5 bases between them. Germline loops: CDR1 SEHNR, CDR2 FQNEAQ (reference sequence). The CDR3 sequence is CASSLNGGNTIYF. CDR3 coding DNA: TGTGCCAGCAGCTTAAACGGTGGAAACACCATATATTTT.

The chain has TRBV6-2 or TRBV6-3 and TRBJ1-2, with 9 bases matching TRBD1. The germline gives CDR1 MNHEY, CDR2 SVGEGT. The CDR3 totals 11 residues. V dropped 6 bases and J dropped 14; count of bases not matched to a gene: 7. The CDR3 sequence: CASSHGTGSTF. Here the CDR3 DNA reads TGTGCCAGCAGCCACGGGACAGGGTCAACCTTC.

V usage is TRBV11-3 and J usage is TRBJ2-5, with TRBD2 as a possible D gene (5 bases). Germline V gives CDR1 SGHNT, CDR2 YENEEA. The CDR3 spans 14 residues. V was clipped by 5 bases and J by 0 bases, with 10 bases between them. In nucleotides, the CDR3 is TGTGCCAGCAGCCGAGGGAGTAACCAAGAGACCCAGTACTTC. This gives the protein CASSRGSNQETQYF.

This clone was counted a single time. CDR3 residues: CASSSRLASLYNEQFF. In nucleotides, the CDR3 is TGTGCCAGCAGCTCAAGACTAGCTTCGCTCTACAATGAGCAGTTCTTC. The chain is built from TRBV11-3 and TRBJ2-1, with 7 nucleotides matching TRBD2. Germline CDR1 and CDR2: SGHNT and YENEEA. The CDR3 consists of 16 residues. V gave up 4 bases and J gave up 3 bases; unmatched junction bases: 9.